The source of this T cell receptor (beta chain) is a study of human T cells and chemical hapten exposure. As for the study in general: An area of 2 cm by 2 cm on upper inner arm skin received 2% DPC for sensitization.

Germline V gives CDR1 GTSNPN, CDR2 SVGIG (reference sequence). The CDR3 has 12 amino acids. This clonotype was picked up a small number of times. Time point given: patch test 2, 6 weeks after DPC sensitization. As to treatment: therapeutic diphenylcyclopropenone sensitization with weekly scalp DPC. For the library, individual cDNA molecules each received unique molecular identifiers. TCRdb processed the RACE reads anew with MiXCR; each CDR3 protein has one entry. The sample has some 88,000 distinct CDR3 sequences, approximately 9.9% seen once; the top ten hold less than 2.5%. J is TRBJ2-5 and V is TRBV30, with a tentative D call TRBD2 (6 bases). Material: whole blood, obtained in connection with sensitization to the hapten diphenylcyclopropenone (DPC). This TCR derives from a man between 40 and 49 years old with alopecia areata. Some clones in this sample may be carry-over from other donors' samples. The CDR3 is CAYAGFRETQYF. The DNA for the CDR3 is TGTGCTTACGCGGGGTTTCGGGAGACCCAGTACTTC.